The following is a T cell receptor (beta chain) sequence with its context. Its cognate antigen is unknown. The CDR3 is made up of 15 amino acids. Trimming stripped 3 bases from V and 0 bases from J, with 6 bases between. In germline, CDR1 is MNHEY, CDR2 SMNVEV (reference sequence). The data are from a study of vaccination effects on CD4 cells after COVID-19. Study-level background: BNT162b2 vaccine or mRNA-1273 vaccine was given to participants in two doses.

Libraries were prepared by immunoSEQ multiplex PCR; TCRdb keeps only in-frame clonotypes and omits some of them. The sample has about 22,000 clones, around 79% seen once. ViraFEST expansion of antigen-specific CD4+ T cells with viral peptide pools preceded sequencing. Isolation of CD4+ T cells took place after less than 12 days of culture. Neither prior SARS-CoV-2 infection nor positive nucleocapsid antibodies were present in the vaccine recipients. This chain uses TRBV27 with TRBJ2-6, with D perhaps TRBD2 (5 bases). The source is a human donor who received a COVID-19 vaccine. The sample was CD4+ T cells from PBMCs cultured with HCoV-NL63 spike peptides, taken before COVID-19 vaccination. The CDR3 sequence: CASSLGSSGANVLTF. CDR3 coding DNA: TGTGCCAGCAGTTTGGGGAGCTCTGGGGCCAACGTCCTGACTTTC.